This T cell receptor (beta chain) is from a study of Ad26.COV2.S vaccination and SARS-CoV-2 variants. As for the study in general: Among those in the COV1001 Ad26.COV2.S trial arm was the donor. Donor got 5x10^10 or 1x10^11 viral particles of Ad26.COV2.S. Overall study results and limits: A substantial breadth of spike-specific CD8+ and CD4+ T cell responses after vaccination has been reported.

The CDR3 runs 15 residues. The V gene's germline CDR1 is LNHDA and CDR2 SQIVND (reference sequence). V lost 1 base to trimming and J lost 0 bases, with 9 bases between them. Treatment defined: approximately 18 received Ad26.COV2.S at low or high dose, single or two shots; about 5 received placebo; per-sample allocation not given. Collection of the samples took place on day 63 after the first injection of vaccine or placebo. A word on this clone: Antigen unknown.

Sequenced by immunoSEQ multiplex PCR; TCRdb stores in-frame clones only, minus some. The top ten hold 1.5% to 2% of the sample, which has 450,000 to 550,000 clones, roughly nine tenths seen once. V and J are TRBV19 and TRBJ1-2; possible D gene TRBD1, 5 bases. The origin of this receptor is a person aged 18-60 years who received the Ad26.COV2.S COVID-19 vaccine or a placebo. Sequences were derived from peripheral blood, sampled in a trial of Ad26.COV2.S vaccine versus placebo. The CDR3 DNA sequence: TGTGCCAGTAGTATAGCACAGGACGCTAACTATGGCTACACCTTC. Protein product: CASSIAQDANYGYTF.